What follows is one T cell receptor beta chain and its context. The entry originates in a study of blood T cell repertoires in COVID-19. Study overall: The study drew acute and convalescent COVID-19 samples from the United States, Italy and Spain. T cells, B-cell-depleted T cells, or PBMCs provided the cDNA or gDNA that served as material.

The CDR3 is made up of 16 amino acids. V shed 3 bases and J shed 0 bases, with 12 bases lying between them. Per the germline V gene, CDR1 is SGHVS and CDR2 is FQNEAQ. In the authors' workflow: Estimates of nucleated cell counts were drawn from the amplification of reference gene primers. Sequencing was performed with immunoSEQ multiplex PCR; in TCRdb, only in-frame clones are kept and a portion is missing. V and J calls and clone size are as listed in that table; D and trimming were resolved from the DNA. The table records more than 200,000 clones, around 84% of them present only once. The V gene is TRBV7-8, the J gene TRBJ2-1; TRBD2 might be the D (5 bases). The sample comprised peripheral blood. The receptor was isolated from a man aged 80 or over with acute or convalescent COVID-19. The CDR3 reads CASSLFLGSSYNEQFF. In nucleotides, the CDR3 is TGTGCCAGCAGCTTGTTTCTTGGGAGCTCCTACAATGAGCAGTTCTTC.